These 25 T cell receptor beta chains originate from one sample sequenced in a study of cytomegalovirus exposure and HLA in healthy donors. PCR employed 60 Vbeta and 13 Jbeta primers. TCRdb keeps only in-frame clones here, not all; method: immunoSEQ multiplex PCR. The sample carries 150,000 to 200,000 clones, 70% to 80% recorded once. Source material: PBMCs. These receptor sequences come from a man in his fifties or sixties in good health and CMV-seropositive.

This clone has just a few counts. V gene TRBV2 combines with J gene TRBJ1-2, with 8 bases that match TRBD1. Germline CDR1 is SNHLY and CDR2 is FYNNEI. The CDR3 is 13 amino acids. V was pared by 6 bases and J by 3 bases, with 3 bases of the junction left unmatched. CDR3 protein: CASRETGDYGYTF. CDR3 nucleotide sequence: TGTGCCAGCAGGGAGACAGGGGACTATGGCTACACCTTC.

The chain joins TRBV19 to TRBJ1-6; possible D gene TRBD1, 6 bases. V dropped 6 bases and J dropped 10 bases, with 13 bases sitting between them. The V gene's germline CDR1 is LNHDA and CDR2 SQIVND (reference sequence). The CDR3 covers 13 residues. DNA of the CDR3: TGTGCCAGTAGCATTTGGGACAACTCACCCCTCCACTTT. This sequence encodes CASSIWDNSPLHF.

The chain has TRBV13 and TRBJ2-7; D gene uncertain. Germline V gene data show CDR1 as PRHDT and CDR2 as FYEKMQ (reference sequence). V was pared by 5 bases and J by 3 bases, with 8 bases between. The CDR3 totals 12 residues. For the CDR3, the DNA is TGTGCCAGCAGCCGCTACAGCTACGAGCAGTACTTC. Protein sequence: CASSRYSYEQYF.

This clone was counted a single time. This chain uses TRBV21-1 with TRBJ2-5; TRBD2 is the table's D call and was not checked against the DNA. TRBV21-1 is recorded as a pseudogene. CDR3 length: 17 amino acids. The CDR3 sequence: CASSKGVQRGSKETQYF. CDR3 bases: TGTGCCAGCAGCAAAGGGGTCCAGCGGGGGTCCAAAGAGACCCAGTACTTC.

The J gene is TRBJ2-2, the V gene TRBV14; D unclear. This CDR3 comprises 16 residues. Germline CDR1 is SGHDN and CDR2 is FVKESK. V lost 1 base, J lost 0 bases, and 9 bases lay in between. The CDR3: CASSQVPATNTGELFF. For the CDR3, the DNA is TGTGCCAGCAGCCAAGTCCCAGCGACGAACACCGGGGAGCTGTTTTTT.

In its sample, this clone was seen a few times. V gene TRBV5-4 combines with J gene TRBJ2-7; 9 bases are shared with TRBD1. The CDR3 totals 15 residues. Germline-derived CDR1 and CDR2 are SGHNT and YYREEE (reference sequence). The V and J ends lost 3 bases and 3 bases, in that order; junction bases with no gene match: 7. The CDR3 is CASSSTGQGFYEQYF. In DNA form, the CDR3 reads TGTGCCAGCAGCTCTACGGGACAGGGATTCTACGAGCAGTACTTC.

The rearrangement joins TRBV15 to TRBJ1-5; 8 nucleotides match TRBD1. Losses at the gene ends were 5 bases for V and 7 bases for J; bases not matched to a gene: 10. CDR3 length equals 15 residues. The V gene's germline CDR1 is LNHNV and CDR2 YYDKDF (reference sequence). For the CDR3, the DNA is TGTGCCACCAGCCGATCGACAGGGGCAGGGCAGCCCCAGCATTTT. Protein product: CATSRSTGAGQPQHF.

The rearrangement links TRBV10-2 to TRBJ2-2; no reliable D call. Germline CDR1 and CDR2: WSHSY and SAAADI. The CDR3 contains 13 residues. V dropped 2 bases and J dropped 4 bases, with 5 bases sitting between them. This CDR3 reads CASSEVRTGELFF. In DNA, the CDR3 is TGCGCCAGCAGTGAGGTTCGCACCGGGGAGCTGTTTTTT.

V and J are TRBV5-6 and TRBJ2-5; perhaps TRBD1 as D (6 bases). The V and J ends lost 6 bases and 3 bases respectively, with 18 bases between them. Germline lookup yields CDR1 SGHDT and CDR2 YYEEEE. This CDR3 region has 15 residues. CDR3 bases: TGTGCCAGCAACCAAGCGACAGGTCCAAAAGAGACCCAGTACTTC. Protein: CASNQATGPKETQYF.

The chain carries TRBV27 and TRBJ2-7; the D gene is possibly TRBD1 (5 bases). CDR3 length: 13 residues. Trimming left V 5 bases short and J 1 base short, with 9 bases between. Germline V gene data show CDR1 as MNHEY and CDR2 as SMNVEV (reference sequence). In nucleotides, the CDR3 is TGTGCCAGCAGTCCGACAGATTCCTACGAGCAGTACTTC. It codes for CASSPTDSYEQYF.

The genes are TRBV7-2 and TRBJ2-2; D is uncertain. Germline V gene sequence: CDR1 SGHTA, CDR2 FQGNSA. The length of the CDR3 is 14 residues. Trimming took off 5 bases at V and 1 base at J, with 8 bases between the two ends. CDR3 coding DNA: TGTGCCAGCAGCCTCACAGTGAACACCGGGGAGCTGTTTTTT. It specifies CASSLTVNTGELFF.

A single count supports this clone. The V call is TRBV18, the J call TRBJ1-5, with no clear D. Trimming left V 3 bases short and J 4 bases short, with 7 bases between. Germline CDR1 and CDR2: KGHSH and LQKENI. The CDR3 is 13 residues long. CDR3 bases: TGTGCCAGCTCACCGGCCAGAAATCAGCCCCAGCATTTT. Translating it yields CASSPARNQPQHF.

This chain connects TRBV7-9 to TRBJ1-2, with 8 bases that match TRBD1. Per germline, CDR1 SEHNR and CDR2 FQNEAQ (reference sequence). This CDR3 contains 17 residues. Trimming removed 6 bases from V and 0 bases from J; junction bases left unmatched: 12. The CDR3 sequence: CASRKGQGSSSNYGYTF. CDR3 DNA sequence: TGTGCCAGCAGGAAAGGACAGGGCTCCTCCTCTAACTATGGCTACACCTTC.

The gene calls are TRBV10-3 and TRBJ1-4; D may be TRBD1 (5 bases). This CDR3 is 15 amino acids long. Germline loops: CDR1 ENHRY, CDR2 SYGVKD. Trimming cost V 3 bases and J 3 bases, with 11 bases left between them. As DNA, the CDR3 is TGTGCCATCAGTGAAGGGGAAGGGGCTAATGAAAAACTGTTTTTT. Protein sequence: CAISEGEGANEKLFF.

CDR3 DNA sequence: TGTGCCACCAGCCCAATCGGGGGGGTAGGTCAGCCCCAGCATTTT. Amino acids: CATSPIGGVGQPQHF. The chain carries TRBV15 and TRBJ1-5; perhaps TRBD1 as D (5 bases). The CDR3 length is 15 residues. The V end was cut by 5 bases, the J end by 6 bases, with 17 bases between. Per the germline V gene, CDR1 is LNHNV and CDR2 is YYDKDF (reference sequence). Full variable domain (rest looked up from reference TRBV15 and TRBJ1-5): DAMVIQNPRYQVTQFGKPVTLSCSQTLNHNVMYWYQQKSSQAPKLLFHYYDKDFNNEADTPDNFQSRRPNTSFCFLDIRSPGLGDTAMYLCATSPIGGVGQPQHFGDGTRLSIL.

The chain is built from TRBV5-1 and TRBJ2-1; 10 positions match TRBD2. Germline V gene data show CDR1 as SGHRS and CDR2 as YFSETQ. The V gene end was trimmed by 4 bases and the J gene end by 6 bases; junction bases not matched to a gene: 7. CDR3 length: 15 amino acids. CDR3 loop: CASSPSGGGSNEQFF. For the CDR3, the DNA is TGCGCCAGCAGCCCCAGCGGGGGGGGCAGCAATGAGCAGTTCTTC.

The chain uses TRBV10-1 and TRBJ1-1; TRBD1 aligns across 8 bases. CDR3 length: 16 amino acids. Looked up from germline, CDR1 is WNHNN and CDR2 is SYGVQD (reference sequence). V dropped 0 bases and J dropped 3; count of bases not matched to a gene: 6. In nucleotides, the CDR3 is TGCGCCAGCAGTGAGTCGCAACAGGGGGTTGACACTGAAGCTTTCTTT. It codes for CASSESQQGVDTEAFF.

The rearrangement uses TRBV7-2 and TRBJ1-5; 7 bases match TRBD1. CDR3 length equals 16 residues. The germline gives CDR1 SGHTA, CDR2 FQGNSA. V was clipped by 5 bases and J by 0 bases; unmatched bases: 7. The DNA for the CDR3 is TGTGCCAGCAGCACGACCGGGACAGCTAGCAATCAGCCCCAGCATTTT. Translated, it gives CASSTTGTASNQPQHF.

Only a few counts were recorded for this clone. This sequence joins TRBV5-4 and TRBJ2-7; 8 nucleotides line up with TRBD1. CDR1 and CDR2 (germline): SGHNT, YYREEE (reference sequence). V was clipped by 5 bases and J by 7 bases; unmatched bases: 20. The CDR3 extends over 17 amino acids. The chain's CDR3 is CASSPWVGGQGRGEQYF. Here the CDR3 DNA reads TGTGCCAGCAGTCCCTGGGTAGGTGGACAGGGAAGGGGAGAGCAGTACTTC. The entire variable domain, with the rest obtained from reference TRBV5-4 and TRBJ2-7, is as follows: ETGVTQSPTHLIKTRGQQVTLRCSSQSGHNTVSWYQQALGQGPQFIFQYYREEENGRGNFPPRFSGLQFPNYSSELNVNALELDDSALYLCASSPWVGGQGRGEQYFGPGTRLTVT.

This chain's CDR3 is CASSLRTGTEAFF. DNA of the CDR3: TGTGCCAGCAGCCTCCGGACGGGAACTGAAGCTTTCTTT. V usage is TRBV5-8 and J usage is TRBJ1-1; D is ambiguous. The CDR3 length is 13 residues. Germline V gene lookup returns CDR1 SGHTS and CDR2 YDEGEE. V dropped 4 bases and J dropped 5 bases, with 12 bases sitting between them.

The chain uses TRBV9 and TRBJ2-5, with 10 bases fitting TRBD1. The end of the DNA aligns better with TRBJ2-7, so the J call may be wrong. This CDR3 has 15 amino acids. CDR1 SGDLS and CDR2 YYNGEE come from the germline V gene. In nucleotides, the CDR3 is TGTGCCAGCAGCCCACGACAGGGGGCGCTCCACGAGCAGTACTTC. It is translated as CASSPRQGALHEQYF.

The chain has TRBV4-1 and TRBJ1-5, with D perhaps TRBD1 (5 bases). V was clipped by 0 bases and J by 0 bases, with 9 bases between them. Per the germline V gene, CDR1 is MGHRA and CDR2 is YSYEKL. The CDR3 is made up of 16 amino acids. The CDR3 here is CASSQEGGYSNQPQHF. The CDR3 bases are TGCGCCAGCAGCCAAGAGGGGGGATATAGCAATCAGCCCCAGCATTTT.

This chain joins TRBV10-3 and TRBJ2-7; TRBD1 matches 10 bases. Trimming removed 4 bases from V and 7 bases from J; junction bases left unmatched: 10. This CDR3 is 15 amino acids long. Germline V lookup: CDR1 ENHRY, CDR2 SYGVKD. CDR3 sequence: CAISGPGQGREEQYF. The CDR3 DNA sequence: TGTGCCATCAGTGGTCCGGGACAGGGGAGGGAAGAGCAGTACTTC.

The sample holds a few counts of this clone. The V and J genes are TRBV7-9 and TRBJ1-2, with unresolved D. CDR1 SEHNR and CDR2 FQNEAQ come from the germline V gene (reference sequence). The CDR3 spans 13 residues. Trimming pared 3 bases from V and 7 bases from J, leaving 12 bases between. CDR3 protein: CASSLNSLVGYTF. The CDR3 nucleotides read TGTGCCAGCAGCTTGAACTCTTTAGTTGGCTACACCTTC. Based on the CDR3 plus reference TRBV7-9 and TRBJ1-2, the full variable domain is DTGVSQNPRHKITKRGQNVTFRCDPISEHNRLYWYRQTLGQGPEFLTYFQNEAQLEKSRLLSDRFSAERPKGSFSTLEIQRTEQGDSAMYLCASSLNSLVGYTFGSGTRLTVV.

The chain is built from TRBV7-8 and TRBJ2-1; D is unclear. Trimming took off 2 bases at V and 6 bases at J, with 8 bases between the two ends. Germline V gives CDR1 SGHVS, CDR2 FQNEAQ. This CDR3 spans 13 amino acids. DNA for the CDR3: TGTGCCAGCAGCTTACGCAGGCCCAATGAGCAGTTCTTC. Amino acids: CASSLRRPNEQFF. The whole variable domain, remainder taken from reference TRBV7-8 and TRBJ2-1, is GAGVSQSPRYKVAKRGQDVALRCDPISGHVSLFWYQQALGQGPEFLTYFQNEAQLDKSGLPSDRFFAERPEGSVSTLKIQRTQQEDSAVYLCASSLRRPNEQFFGPGTRLTVL.